Listed here are 32 T cell receptor beta chains from one sample, sequenced in a study of blood T cells in healthy people across ages. A second PCR of 7 to 11 cycles used a sample-barcoded 5' primer and a J-beta primer mix. TCRdb ran MiXCR on the 5' RACE reads and lists one entry per CDR3 protein. The sample lists around 1,500,000 distinct CDR3 sequences; roughly 45% were seen once. Sequences were obtained from blood. The receptors come from a woman under 30 in good health.

The table lists this clonotype with a few counts. The V gene is TRBV15, the J gene TRBJ2-7; a possible D gene is TRBD1 (5 bases). The germline V gene encodes CDR1 LNHNV and CDR2 YYDKDF (reference sequence). The CDR3 length is 14 residues. Trimming shortened V by 0 bases and J by 4 bases, and 10 bases separated the two germline ends. CDR3 residues: CATSRDKTAYEQYF. As DNA, the CDR3 is TGTGCCACCAGCAGAGATAAGACAGCTTACGAGCAGTACTTC.

This chain joins TRBV27 and TRBJ2-5; no reliable D call. The DNA end is more similar to TRBJ2-7, so the J call may be wrong. The CDR3 consists of 13 residues. Germline-derived CDR1 and CDR2 are MNHEY and SMNVEV (reference sequence). The CDR3 spells CASGSWTFHEQYF. The CDR3 DNA follows: TGTGCCAGCGGTTCCTGGACGTTCCACGAGCAGTACTTC.

The J gene is TRBJ1-6, the V gene TRBV2; 8 bases are a match to TRBD1. The CDR3 runs 15 residues. After removal of 5 bases from V and 5 bases from J, the junction contained 5 bases not matched to a gene. Germline loops: CDR1 SNHLY, CDR2 FYNNEI. The chain's CDR3 is CASSSDRGHNSPLHF. The CDR3 region has the DNA TGTGCCAGCAGTTCCGACAGGGGTCATAATTCACCCCTCCACTTT.

This clonotype was recorded a few times. The chain uses TRBV11-2 and TRBJ1-2; 8 bases match TRBD1. Germline V gene lookup returns CDR1 SGHAT and CDR2 FQNNGV. This CDR3 region has 15 residues. J lost 4 bases, V lost 5 bases, and 9 bases had no gene match. The CDR3 protein is CASSADRGGGYGYTF. The DNA of the CDR3 is TGTGCCAGCAGCGCCGACAGGGGCGGTGGCTATGGCTACACCTTC.

This rearrangement joins TRBV20-1 to TRBJ1-6; the D is unclear. Germline V lookup: CDR1 DFQATT, CDR2 SNEGSKA (reference sequence). The CDR3 contains 15 residues. The V end lost 0 bases, the J end lost 7 bases, and 13 bases lay between the germline ends. The CDR3 DNA reads as TGCAGTGCTAGAGATGCGGCAGGAACCAATTCACCCCTCCACTTT. It specifies CSARDAAGTNSPLHF.

The chain links TRBV2 to TRBJ2-4, with D perhaps given as TRBD1 or TRBD2 (6 bases each). CDR3 length equals 17 residues. The V end lost 0 bases, the J end lost 5 bases, and 17 bases lay between the germline ends. Germline CDR1 and CDR2: SNHLY and FYNNEI. The CDR3 DNA sequence: TGTGCCAGCAGTGAAGCGGGGGGCAGGGTTTACGAAAACATTCAGTACTTC. Its translation is CASSEAGGRVYENIQYF.

The rearrangement links TRBV6-4 to TRBJ2-1, with a possible D match to TRBD2 (5 bases). CDR1 and CDR2 (germline): MRHNA, SNTAGT. Trimming stripped 0 bases from V and 8 bases from J, with 14 bases between. The CDR3 has 15 amino acids. CDR3 in DNA: TGTGCCAGCAGTGACTCAAGCGCTAGCTGGCATGAGCAGTTCTTC. Residues: CASSDSSASWHEQFF.

The genes are TRBV20-1 and TRBJ1-2; TRBD1 might be the D (6 bases). Per the germline V gene, CDR1 is DFQATT and CDR2 is SNEGSKA (reference sequence). CDR3 length: 13 residues. The ends were cut back, 3 bases at V and 4 bases at J, with 12 bases in the middle. The CDR3 region has the DNA TGCAGTGCTAGCCCTACAGGGATCTATGGCTACACCTTC. It is translated as CSASPTGIYGYTF.

The genes are TRBV20-1 and TRBJ2-3; D unresolved. Trimming left V 3 bases short and J 2 bases short, with 15 bases between. CDR1 and CDR2 (germline): DFQATT, SNEGSKA (reference sequence). The CDR3 totals 15 residues. The CDR3 region has the DNA TGCAGTGCTAGTAAACTGAACTCTATCACAGATACGCAGTATTTT. Translation: CSASKLNSITDTQYF.

This clonotype appeared a few times. The chain links TRBV10-3 to TRBJ1-2; D remains ambiguous. V was clipped by 2 bases and J by 4 bases, with 8 bases between them. The CDR3 runs to 13 residues. In germline, CDR1 is ENHRY, CDR2 SYGVKD. CDR3 bases: TGTGCCATCAGTGAGAACCTGGCCTATGGCTACACCTTC. It codes for CAISENLAYGYTF.

The chain is built from TRBV3-1 and TRBJ2-5; D uncertain. The J call may be mistaken, given a closer DNA end match to TRBJ2-7. The CDR3 is made up of 14 amino acids. Germline CDR1 LGHDT, CDR2 YNNKEL (reference sequence). The CDR3 region is CASSQNIGSYEQYF. CDR3 sequence (DNA): TGTGCCAGCAGCCAAAATATTGGGTCTTACGAGCAGTACTTC.

The V gene is TRBV5-1, the J gene TRBJ2-1; D may be TRBD2 (6 bases). The germline V and J ends were trimmed by 4 bases and 7 bases, with 18 bases remaining between them. The CDR3 runs to 15 residues. CDR1 and CDR2 from the germline V gene are SGHRS and YFSETQ. CDR3 protein: CASSPGWREGNEQFF. In DNA form, the CDR3 reads TGCGCCAGCAGCCCGGGTTGGAGGGAAGGGAATGAGCAGTTCTTC.

This clonotype was counted only a few times. The chain has TRBV11-1 and TRBJ2-7; 11 bases align to TRBD2. The germline V gene encodes CDR1 SGHAT and CDR2 FQDESV (reference sequence). V gave up 3 bases and J gave up 3 bases; unmatched junction bases: 4. The CDR3 sequence is 15 residues long. The CDR3 DNA reads TGTGCCAGCAGCTTCACTAGCGGGGGACTCTACGAGCAGTACTTC. Amino acids: CASSFTSGGLYEQYF.

V is TRBV6-1 and J is TRBJ2-1, with 11 bases identical to TRBD2. The germline gives CDR1 MNHNS, CDR2 SASEGT. Trimming cost V 8 bases and J 8 bases; bases outside gene matches: 8. The CDR3 is 14 amino acids. CDR3 in amino acids: CASRTSGSWDEQFF. CDR3 nucleotides: TGTGCCAGCCGAACTAGCGGGAGTTGGGATGAGCAGTTCTTC.

The chain couples TRBV20-1 to TRBJ1-2; D unclear. V lost 2 bases, J lost 8 bases, and 12 bases lay in between. The CDR3 has 12 residues. Germline loops: CDR1 DFQATT, CDR2 SNEGSKA (reference sequence). The CDR3 reads CSARNGVVGYTF. Written as DNA, the CDR3 is TGCAGTGCTAGAAACGGGGTAGTGGGCTACACCTTC.

This clonotype turned up a few times. V usage is TRBV7-9 and J usage is TRBJ1-5; D unclear. The ends were cut back, 4 bases at V and 3 bases at J, with 10 bases in the middle. Germline lookup yields CDR1 SEHNR and CDR2 FQNEAQ (reference sequence). This CDR3 is built from 14 residues. The CDR3 nucleotides read TGTGCCAGCAGCTCCGAGACCCTCAATCAGCCCCAGCATTTT. Translated, it gives CASSSETLNQPQHF.

The J gene is TRBJ1-2, the V gene TRBV5-1; D perhaps matches TRBD1 (5 bases). The CDR3 covers 11 residues. The germline V gene encodes CDR1 SGHRS and CDR2 YFSETQ. The V end lost 7 bases, the J end lost 8 bases, and 12 bases lay between the germline ends. The CDR3 is CASGGVGGYTF. DNA for the CDR3: TGCGCCAGCGGAGGGGTCGGAGGCTACACCTTC.

In its sample, this clonotype was seen a few times. The J gene is TRBJ2-5, the V gene TRBV20-1, with 8 positions matching TRBD2. Trimming at V came to 6 bases and at J to 4 bases, leaving 16 bases not matched to a gene. The CDR3 runs to 16 residues. Germline CDR1 DFQATT, CDR2 SNEGSKA (reference sequence). The CDR3 bases are TGCAGTGCCAGTAAAACGGCGGGGGGAATCCGAGAGACCCAGTACTTC. Protein sequence: CSASKTAGGIRETQYF.

V is TRBV29-1 and J is TRBJ2-3; 8 bases fit TRBD1. CDR3 length: 13 residues. Germline V gene lookup returns CDR1 SQVTM and CDR2 ANQGSEA. With 4 bases clipped from V and 5 bases from J, the junction kept 5 bases outside the gene matches. CDR3 DNA sequence: TGCAGCGTTGGTGCAGGGGGCTTAGATACGCAGTATTTT. Its protein is CSVGAGGLDTQYF.

J is TRBJ2-1 and V is TRBV20-1, with 7 nucleotides matching TRBD2. The CDR3 contains 13 residues. Losses at the gene ends were 6 bases for V and 6 bases for J; bases not matched to a gene: 8. Germline-derived CDR1 and CDR2 are DFQATT and SNEGSKA (reference sequence). This CDR3 is CSAKQRERNEQFF. The CDR3, as DNA: TGCAGTGCGAAGCAGCGGGAACGCAATGAGCAGTTCTTC.

This clonotype has just a few counts. The chain carries TRBV24-1 and TRBJ1-2; TRBD1 agrees at 8 bases. CDR1 and CDR2 (germline): KGHDR, SFDVKD. The CDR3 extends over 13 amino acids. V shed 3 bases and J 7 bases; nucleotides not matched to a gene: 3. CDR3 sequence (DNA): TGTGCCACCAGTGATCTCGACAGGGGTGGCTACACCTTC. As protein: CATSDLDRGGYTF.

This chain links TRBV27 with TRBJ2-3; D not resolved. This CDR3 contains 14 residues. Trimming left V 3 bases short and J 2 bases short, with 9 bases between. Germline V gene lookup returns CDR1 MNHEY and CDR2 SMNVEV (reference sequence). The CDR3 loop is CASSFGEFTDTQYF. In DNA, the CDR3 is TGTGCCAGCAGTTTTGGAGAATTCACAGATACGCAGTATTTT.

The V gene is TRBV9, the J gene TRBJ1-6; D is unresolved. Germline V lookup: CDR1 SGDLS, CDR2 YYNGEE. Deletions cut 0 bases from V and 7 bases from J, with 14 bases between. The CDR3 consists of 16 residues. CDR3 DNA: TGTGCCAGCAGCGTAGGCACTCCCGAGAACAATTCACCCCTCCACTTT. This codes for CASSVGTPENNSPLHF.

This clonotype was recorded at least ten times. This chain uses TRBV14 with TRBJ2-1, with TRBD2 matching 9 bases. J was trimmed by 1 base and V by 2 bases; bases with no gene match: 3. The CDR3 has 16 amino acids. CDR1 and CDR2 from the germline V gene are SGHDN and FVKESK. CDR3 region: CASSQLAGASYNEQFF. The CDR3 nucleotides read TGTGCCAGCAGCCAATTAGCGGGAGCATCCTACAATGAGCAGTTCTTC.

The chain links TRBV7-9 to TRBJ2-2; TRBD2 matches at 8 bases. The V gene end was trimmed by 2 bases and the J gene end by 3 bases; junction bases not matched to a gene: 8. Per the germline V gene, CDR1 is SEHNR and CDR2 is FQNEAQ (reference sequence). The CDR3 covers 17 residues. For the CDR3, the DNA is TGTGCCAGCAGCTTAAGTCGGGGGACTAGGGACACCGGGGAGCTGTTTTTT. Amino acids: CASSLSRGTRDTGELFF.

In this sample, this clonotype turned up a few times. The V and J genes are TRBV4-2 and TRBJ2-1, with D perhaps TRBD2 (7 bases). V was trimmed by 1 base and J by 4 bases, leaving 14 bases between them. Germline V CDR1 and CDR2: LGHNA, YNFKEQ. The CDR3 covers 16 residues. The CDR3 region is CASSQGMAGAYNEQFF. The CDR3 nucleotides are TGTGCCAGCAGCCAAGGAATGGCGGGGGCTTACAATGAGCAGTTCTTC.

This clonotype appeared a single time. The V call is TRBV7-9, the J call TRBJ2-5; TRBD2 agrees at 7 bases. The germline V gene has CDR1 SEHNR and CDR2 FQNEAQ (reference sequence). The V and J ends lost 7 bases and 13 bases, in that order; junction bases with no gene match: 12. The CDR3 is 12 residues long. The CDR3 spells CASTVVAGVPYF. CDR3 in DNA: TGTGCCAGCACCGTAGTGGCGGGAGTTCCGTACTTC.

This chain connects TRBV6-2 or TRBV6-3 to TRBJ1-5; 9 positions agree with TRBD1. The assigned J gene may be wrong: the sequence end matches TRBJ2-3 better. The CDR3 spans 14 residues. CDR1 is MNHEY and CDR2 is SVGEGT in the germline V gene. CDR3 protein: CASSRGQGTQPQYF. CDR3 nucleotide sequence: TGTGCCAGCAGTCGGGGACAGGGTACCCAGCCCCAGTATTTT.

This chain uses TRBV6-1 with TRBJ2-1; the D gene is possibly TRBD1 (5 bases). The CDR3 length is 15 residues. Germline loops: CDR1 MNHNS, CDR2 SASEGT. V was cut by 5 bases and J by 3 bases, with 14 bases left in between. The CDR3 region is CASSLGQVVYNEQFF. The CDR3 bases are TGTGCCAGCAGTCTGGGGCAGGTGGTCTACAATGAGCAGTTCTTC.

With respect to this clonotype: A read error is possible here, since a much larger clone lies one base away. This rearrangement joins TRBV12-3 or TRBV12-4 to TRBJ2-3; D possibly corresponds to TRBD1 (6 bases). The CDR3 sequence is 13 residues long. CDR3 bases: TGTGCCGGCAGCAGGGGAAGCACAGATACGCAGTATTTT. This encodes CAGSRGSTDTQYF.

The CDR3 protein is CASSDSDKKPTEAFF. The CDR3, as DNA: TGCGCCAGCAGCGACTCGGACAAGAAGCCCACTGAAGCTTTCTTT. V gene TRBV5-1 combines with J gene TRBJ1-1; possibly TRBD1 for D (5 bases). V lost 4 bases and J lost 4, with 17 bases in between. The V gene's germline CDR1 is SGHRS and CDR2 YFSETQ. The CDR3 is 15 residues long.

This clonotype occurred a few times. The chain links TRBV28 to TRBJ2-5; D gene unclear. V lost 1 base, J lost 1 base, and 4 bases lay in between. Germline-derived CDR1 and CDR2 are MDHEN and SYDVKM. The CDR3 runs to 13 residues. The chain's CDR3 is CASSLLTQETQYF. CDR3 bases: TGTGCCAGCAGTTTATTGACCCAAGAGACCCAGTACTTC.